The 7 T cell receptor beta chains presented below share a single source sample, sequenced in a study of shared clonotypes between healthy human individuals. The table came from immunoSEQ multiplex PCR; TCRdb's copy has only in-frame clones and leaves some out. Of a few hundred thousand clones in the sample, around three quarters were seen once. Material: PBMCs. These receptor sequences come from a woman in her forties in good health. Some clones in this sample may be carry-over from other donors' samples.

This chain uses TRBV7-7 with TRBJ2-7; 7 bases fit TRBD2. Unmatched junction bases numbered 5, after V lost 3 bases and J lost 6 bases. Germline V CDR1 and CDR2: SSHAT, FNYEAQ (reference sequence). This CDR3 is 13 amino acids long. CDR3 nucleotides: TGTGCCAGCAGCTTGGATGGGGGGGGCGAGCAGTACTTC. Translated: CASSLDGGGEQYF.

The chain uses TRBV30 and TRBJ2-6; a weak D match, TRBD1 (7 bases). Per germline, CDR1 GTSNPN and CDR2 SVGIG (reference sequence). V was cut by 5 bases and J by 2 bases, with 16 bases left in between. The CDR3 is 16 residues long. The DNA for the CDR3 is TGTGCCTGGCGGCGACAGGGACTTGCTGGGGCCAACGTCCTGACTTTC. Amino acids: CAWRRQGLAGANVLTF.

In DNA form, the CDR3 reads TGTGCCAGCACTAATACAGGGCCTGGGGCCAACGTCCTGACTTTC. It yields the protein CASTNTGPGANVLTF. The chain carries TRBV6-1 and TRBJ2-6; maybe TRBD1 (6 bases). V was cut by 7 bases and J by 2 bases, with 12 bases left in between. The germline CDR1 and CDR2 sequences are MNHNS and SASEGT. The CDR3 has 15 residues.

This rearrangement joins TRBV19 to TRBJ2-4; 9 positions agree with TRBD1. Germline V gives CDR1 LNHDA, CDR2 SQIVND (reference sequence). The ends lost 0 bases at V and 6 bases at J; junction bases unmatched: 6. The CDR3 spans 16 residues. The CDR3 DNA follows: TGTGCCAGTAGTATAGAAAGGGGGACAGGGACAAACATTCAGTACTTC. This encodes CASSIERGTGTNIQYF.

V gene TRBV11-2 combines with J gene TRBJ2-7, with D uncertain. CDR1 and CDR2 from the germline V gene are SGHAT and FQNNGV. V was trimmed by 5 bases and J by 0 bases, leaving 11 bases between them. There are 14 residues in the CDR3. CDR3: CASSVLQSSYEQYF. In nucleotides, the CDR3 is TGTGCCAGCAGCGTACTACAGAGCTCCTACGAGCAGTACTTC.

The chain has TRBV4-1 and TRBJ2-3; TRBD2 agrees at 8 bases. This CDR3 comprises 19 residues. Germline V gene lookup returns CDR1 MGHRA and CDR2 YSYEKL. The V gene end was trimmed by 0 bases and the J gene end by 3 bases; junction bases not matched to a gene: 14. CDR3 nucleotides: TGCGCCAGCAGCCAAGATCGGGTTGGCCGGCGGGGGGATACAGATACGCAGTATTTT. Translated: CASSQDRVGRRGDTDTQYF.

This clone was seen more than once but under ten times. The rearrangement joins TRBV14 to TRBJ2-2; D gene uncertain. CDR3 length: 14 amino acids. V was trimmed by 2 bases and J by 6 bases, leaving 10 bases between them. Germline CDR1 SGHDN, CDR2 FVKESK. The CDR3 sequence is CASSQTHPAGELFF. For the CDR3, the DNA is TGTGCCAGCAGCCAAACTCATCCAGCCGGGGAGCTGTTTTTT.